The present T cell receptor (beta chain) was sequenced within a study of metastatic and nonmetastatic thyroid tumors. Study context: The study looked at repertoires side by side in blood and in tumor or nodule tissue from malignant and benign thyroid patients.

MiXCR re-clonotyped the PCR reads for TCRdb. The table shows about 69,000 clones, with more than 13% occurring only once. Among the patients, none had received any treatment before thyroid surgery. Trimming pared 2 bases from V and 3 bases from J, leaving 8 bases between. CDR1 and CDR2 (germline): SGHAT, FQNNGV. The CDR3 runs to 13 residues. The specimen was blood. The source of this sequence is a male donor with papillary thyroid cancer or a benign thyroid nodule (not recorded which). Some clones in this sample may be carry-over from other donors' samples. V usage is TRBV11-2 and J usage is TRBJ2-7; D not resolved. CDR3 residues: CASSLRHYYEQYF. Here the CDR3 DNA reads TGTGCCAGCAGCTTAAGACATTACTACGAGCAGTACTTC.